This TCR beta chain originates from a study of CXCR3-negative and CXCR3-positive naive CD8 T cells. In the study overall: The libraries together contributed 150 million or so TRB reads, each supplying about 1.5 +/- 0.3 million.

All TRB cDNA libraries came from 5' RACE performed with UMI labels. TCRdb reprocessed the 5' RACE reads and keeps a single row for each CDR3 protein, giving no DNA. The sample has roughly 110,000 distinct CDR3 sequences. A remark on this clonotype: Antigen: not known.

CDR3 size: 12 residues. CDR1 SQVTM and CDR2 ANQGSEA come from the germline V gene. Definition of naive CD8+ T cells rested on a CD45RO-CCR7+CD27+CD95- profile. Study results and caveats: Diversity in memory CD8+ cells fell much lower than the comparably high levels seen in both naive subsets. Naive cells that were CXCR3-positive had more hydrophobic TRB CDR3s (compared with CXCR3-negative naive cells).

The sequenced material came from naive CXCR3+ CD8+ T cells from blood. Documented subset: CD45RO-CCR7+CD27+CD95- naive CD8+ T cells expressing CXCR3 (TNR3+). This clonotype originated in a human donor in good health. Some clones in this sample may be carry-over from other donors' samples. The chain recombines TRBV29-1 with TRBJ2-7. CDR3 loop: CSVVGSPYEQYF.